Presented here are 20 T cell receptor beta chains from one specimen sequenced in a study of T cell changes during pregnancy in multiple sclerosis. Sequenced by immunoSEQ multiplex PCR; TCRdb stores in-frame clones only, minus some. Counted here are around 84,000 clones, 94% occurring once; the ten biggest clones make up about 1%. This material consisted of peripheral blood, taken in the second trimester of pregnancy. These receptors came from a female donor in good health, enrolled as a control in a pregnancy study.

The CDR3 here is CASSSTYEQYF. CDR3 in DNA: TGTGCCAGCAGTTCTACCTACGAGCAGTACTTC. J is TRBJ2-7 and V is TRBV28; D is undetermined. This CDR3 contains 11 residues. Trimming pared 4 bases from V and 2 bases from J, leaving 3 bases between. Germline V CDR1 and CDR2: MDHEN, SYDVKM.

The chain couples TRBV28 to TRBJ2-5, with 8 bases identical to TRBD1. V lost 7 bases to trimming and J lost 1 base; unmatched junction nucleotides: 8. The CDR3 contains 15 residues. Per germline, CDR1 MDHEN and CDR2 SYDVKM. The CDR3: CASTGGEGRQETQYF. CDR3 DNA: TGTGCCAGCACAGGGGGCGAGGGGCGCCAAGAGACCCAGTACTTC.

The chain joins TRBV2 to TRBJ2-7; possible D gene TRBD1, 6 bases. The CDR3 totals 16 residues. Germline CDR1 SNHLY, CDR2 FYNNEI. The V gene lost 2 bases and the J gene lost 3 bases, with 17 bases spanning the gap. The CDR3 protein is CASSEYLAGARYEQYF. CDR3 sequence (DNA): TGTGCCAGCAGTGAATATTTGGCAGGGGCCCGCTACGAGCAGTACTTC.

V is TRBV27 and J is TRBJ2-7; D may be TRBD2 (5 bases). The germline V gene has CDR1 MNHEY and CDR2 SMNVEV (reference sequence). The CDR3 runs to 14 residues. Trimming took 5 bases from V and 4 from J, leaving 15 bases between them. The CDR3, as DNA: TGTGCCAGCAGTCCCGGGCCTAGCTTATACGAGCAGTACTTC. Protein product: CASSPGPSLYEQYF.

V gene TRBV4-1 combines with J gene TRBJ2-3; 7 bases fit TRBD1. Per the germline V gene, CDR1 is MGHRA and CDR2 is YSYEKL. This CDR3 comprises 16 residues. V was clipped by 1 base and J by 4 bases; unmatched bases: 8. The CDR3 DNA is TGCGCCAGCAGCCAAGGGCCCGACAGGGTCGCAGATACGCAGTATTTT. Residues: CASSQGPDRVADTQYF.

The chain carries TRBV4-2 and TRBJ2-1; 9 bases fit TRBD2. V was pared by 4 bases and J by 2 bases, with 9 bases of the junction left unmatched. This CDR3 spans 17 amino acids. Per germline, CDR1 LGHNA and CDR2 YNFKEQ. CDR3 nucleotide sequence: TGTGCCAGCAGCCGGAGCAGGGCGGGAGGGGCCTACAATGAGCAGTTCTTC. It yields the protein CASSRSRAGGAYNEQFF.

V and J are TRBV28 and TRBJ2-1; unclear D gene. The CDR3 is 12 amino acids. CDR1 is MDHEN and CDR2 is SYDVKM in the germline V gene. V lost 6 bases and J lost 4, with 7 bases in between. CDR3 amino acids: CASRGSYNEQFF. Here the CDR3 DNA reads TGTGCCAGCAGGGGCAGTTACAATGAGCAGTTCTTC.

The chain links TRBV28 to TRBJ2-3, with 10 bases fitting TRBD1. Germline CDR1 reads MDHEN; CDR2 reads SYDVKM. J gave up 4 bases and V 2 bases, and 12 bases lay outside the gene matches. This CDR3 region has 18 residues. DNA for the CDR3: TGTGCCAGCAGTTTAGACGCCGGTTTAGACAGGGGGCCAGATACGCAGTATTTT. This encodes CASSLDAGLDRGPDTQYF.

The chain couples TRBV4-1 to TRBJ2-7, with TRBD2 matching over 7 bases. The CDR3 totals 16 residues. Germline loops: CDR1 MGHRA, CDR2 YSYEKL. V gave up 5 bases and J gave up 0 bases; unmatched junction bases: 10. The CDR3 nucleotides read TGCGCCAGCAGCGTCGAAAGAGCGGGGAGCTCCTACGAGCAGTACTTC. The encoded protein is CASSVERAGSSYEQYF.

This sequence joins TRBV7-6 and TRBJ2-7; TRBD2 agrees at 11 bases. CDR3 length: 18 residues. Germline assignment: CDR1 SGHVS and CDR2 FNYEAQ. The V and J ends lost 4 bases and 2 bases, in that order; junction bases with no gene match: 13. In nucleotides, the CDR3 is TGTGCCAGCAGCTCAAAGCCCTTGGTAGCGGGAGGGACCTACGAGCAGTACTTC. Protein product: CASSSKPLVAGGTYEQYF. Based on the CDR3 plus reference TRBV7-6 and TRBJ2-7, the full variable domain is GAGVSQSPRYKVTKRGQDVALRCDPISGHVSLYWYRQALGQGPEFLTYFNYEAQQDKSGLPNDRFSAERPEGSISTLTIQRTEQRDSAMYRCASSSKPLVAGGTYEQYFGPGTRLTVT.

The genes are TRBV11-2 and TRBJ1-2; D is unresolved. V shed 10 bases and J shed 2 bases, with 8 bases lying between them. The CDR3 is made up of 11 amino acids. CDR1 and CDR2 from the germline V gene are SGHAT and FQNNGV. In DNA, the CDR3 is TGTGCCACAGGATTCAACTATGGCTACACCTTC. The encoded protein is CATGFNYGYTF.

This sequence joins TRBV4-1 and TRBJ2-7; 11 nucleotides match TRBD1. Trimming cost V 1 base and J 6 bases; bases outside gene matches: 5. This CDR3 region has 15 residues. Germline V gives CDR1 MGHRA, CDR2 YSYEKL. The CDR3 spells CASSQALDRGREQYF. CDR3 coding DNA: TGCGCCAGCAGCCAAGCCCTGGACAGGGGGCGCGAGCAGTACTTC.

This clone was observed a handful of times. J is TRBJ2-1 and V is TRBV2; D is perhaps TRBD1 (6 bases). CDR1 SNHLY and CDR2 FYNNEI come from the germline V gene. This CDR3 comprises 14 residues. V was shortened by 0 bases and J by 7 bases, with 10 bases between the two germline ends. The CDR3 protein is CASSEARGGNEQFF. CDR3 nucleotide sequence: TGTGCCAGCAGTGAAGCCAGGGGTGGTAATGAGCAGTTCTTC.

The chain uses TRBV2 and TRBJ1-3; D gene uncertain. Germline V gene data show CDR1 as SNHLY and CDR2 as FYNNEI. Trimming stripped 4 bases from V and 4 bases from J, with 14 bases between. This CDR3 has 15 amino acids. The CDR3 region is CASSAPGSGGNTIYF. Written as DNA, the CDR3 is TGTGCCAGCAGTGCTCCGGGAAGTGGGGGAAACACCATATATTTT.

The J gene is TRBJ1-5, the V gene TRBV6-1; possible D gene TRBD1, 6 bases. The CDR3 is made up of 14 amino acids. Trimming took off 4 bases at V and 7 bases at J, with 14 bases between the two ends. Germline loops: CDR1 MNHNS, CDR2 SASEGT. CDR3 bases: TGTGCCAGCAGTGCTCTCAGGGGTGTCCAGCCCCAGCATTTT. Translated: CASSALRGVQPQHF.

The chain is built from TRBV6-1 and TRBJ2-1, with 10 positions matching TRBD2. Germline CDR1 reads MNHNS; CDR2 reads SASEGT. The ends lost 2 bases at V and 12 bases at J; junction bases unmatched: 10. The length of the CDR3 is 15 residues. The CDR3 sequence is CASSERAGGPRGQFF. CDR3 nucleotides: TGTGCCAGCAGTGAAAGAGCGGGAGGGCCTCGAGGGCAGTTCTTC.

The rearrangement joins TRBV2 to TRBJ2-6, with D tentatively TRBD1 (6 bases). The V gene's germline CDR1 is SNHLY and CDR2 FYNNEI. The V and J ends lost 1 base and 2 bases respectively, with 15 bases between them. This CDR3 region has 18 residues. The CDR3 sequence is CASSEGGTRRTGANVLTF. CDR3 sequence (DNA): TGTGCCAGCAGTGAAGGTGGGACACGCAGAACTGGGGCCAACGTCCTGACTTTC.

The genes are TRBV7-8 and TRBJ2-2, with D perhaps TRBD1 (6 bases). V lost 5 bases to trimming and J lost 4 bases, with 20 bases between them. CDR1 is SGHVS, CDR2 FQNEAQ, per germline. This CDR3 region has 17 residues. The CDR3 nucleotides read TGTGCCAGCAGCCCTAGGGGCGTAGGGGGTATCACCGGGGAGCTGTTTTTT. Encoded protein: CASSPRGVGGITGELFF.

The chain couples TRBV5-6 to TRBJ2-5, with 12 bases identical to TRBD2. The CDR3 contains 18 residues. Germline loops: CDR1 SGHDT, CDR2 YYEEEE. Trimming removed 0 bases from V and 7 bases from J; junction bases left unmatched: 13. CDR3 in amino acids: CASSLARLAGGKGGTQYF. The CDR3 nucleotides read TGTGCCAGCAGCTTGGCCAGGCTAGCGGGAGGGAAAGGAGGGACCCAGTACTTC.

V gene TRBV28 combines with J gene TRBJ1-2; 7 positions agree with TRBD1. J gave up 4 bases and V 7 bases, and 6 bases lay outside the gene matches. Germline V gene data show CDR1 as MDHEN and CDR2 as SYDVKM. The CDR3 runs 13 residues. The CDR3 reads CASNPGTAYGYTF. The CDR3 coding sequence is TGTGCCAGCAACCCCGGGACAGCCTATGGCTACACCTTC.